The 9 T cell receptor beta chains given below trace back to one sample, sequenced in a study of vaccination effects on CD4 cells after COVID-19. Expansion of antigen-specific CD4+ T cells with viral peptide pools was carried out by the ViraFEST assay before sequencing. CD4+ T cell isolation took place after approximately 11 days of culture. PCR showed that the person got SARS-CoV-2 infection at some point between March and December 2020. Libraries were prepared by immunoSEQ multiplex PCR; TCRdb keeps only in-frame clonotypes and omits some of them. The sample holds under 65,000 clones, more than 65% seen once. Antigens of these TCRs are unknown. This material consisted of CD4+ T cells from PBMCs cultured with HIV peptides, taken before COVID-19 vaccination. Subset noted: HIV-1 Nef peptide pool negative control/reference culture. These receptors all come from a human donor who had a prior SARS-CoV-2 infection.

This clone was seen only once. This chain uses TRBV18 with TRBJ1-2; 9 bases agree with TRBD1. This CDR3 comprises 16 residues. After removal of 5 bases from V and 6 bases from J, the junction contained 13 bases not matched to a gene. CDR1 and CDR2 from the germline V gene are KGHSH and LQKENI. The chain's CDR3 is CASSIGRQGGMDGYTF. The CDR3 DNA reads TGTGCCAGCTCAATCGGTCGACAGGGGGGTATGGATGGCTACACCTTC.

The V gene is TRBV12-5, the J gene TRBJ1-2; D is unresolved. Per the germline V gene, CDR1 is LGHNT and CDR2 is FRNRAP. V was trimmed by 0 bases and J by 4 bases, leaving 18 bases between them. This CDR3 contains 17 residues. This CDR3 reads CASGLVDWNPTSYGYTF. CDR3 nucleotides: TGTGCTAGTGGTTTGGTAGATTGGAACCCCACCAGCTATGGCTACACCTTC.

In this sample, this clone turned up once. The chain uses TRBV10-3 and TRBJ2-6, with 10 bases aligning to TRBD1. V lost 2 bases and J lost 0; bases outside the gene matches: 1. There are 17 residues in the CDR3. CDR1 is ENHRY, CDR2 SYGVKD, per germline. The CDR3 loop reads CAISEGQGVSGANVLTF. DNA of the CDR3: TGTGCCATCAGTGAGGGACAGGGGGTCTCTGGGGCCAACGTCCTGACTTTC.

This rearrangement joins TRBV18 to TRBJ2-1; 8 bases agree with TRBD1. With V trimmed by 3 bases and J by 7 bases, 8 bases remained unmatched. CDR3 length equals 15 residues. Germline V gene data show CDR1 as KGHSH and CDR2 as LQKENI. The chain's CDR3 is CASSPFRGRGNEQFF. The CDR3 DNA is TGTGCCAGCTCACCTTTCAGGGGGCGCGGGAATGAGCAGTTCTTC.

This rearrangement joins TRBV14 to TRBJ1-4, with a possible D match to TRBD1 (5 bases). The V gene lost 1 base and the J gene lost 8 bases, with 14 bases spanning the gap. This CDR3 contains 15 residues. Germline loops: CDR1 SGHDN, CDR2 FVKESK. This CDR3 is CASSQGSGREEKLFF. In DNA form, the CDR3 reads TGTGCCAGCAGCCAAGGTTCGGGGCGTGAGGAAAAACTGTTTTTT.

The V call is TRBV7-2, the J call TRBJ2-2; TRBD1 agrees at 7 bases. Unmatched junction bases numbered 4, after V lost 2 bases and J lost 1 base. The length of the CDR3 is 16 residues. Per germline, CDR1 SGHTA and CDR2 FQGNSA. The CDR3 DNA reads TGTGCCAGCAGCTTACACAGGACAGGGAACACCGGGGAGCTGTTTTTT. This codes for CASSLHRTGNTGELFF.

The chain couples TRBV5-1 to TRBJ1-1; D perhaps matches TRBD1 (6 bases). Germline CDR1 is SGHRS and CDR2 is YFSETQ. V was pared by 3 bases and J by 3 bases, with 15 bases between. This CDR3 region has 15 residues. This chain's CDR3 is CASSSTGWVDTEAFF. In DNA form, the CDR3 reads TGCGCCAGCAGCTCCACAGGGTGGGTGGACACTGAAGCTTTCTTT.

The CDR3: CASSQLRSGANVLTF. The CDR3, as DNA: TGTGCCAGCAGCCAATTGAGAAGTGGGGCCAACGTCCTGACTTTC. V and J are TRBV4-2 and TRBJ2-6; D gene unclear. V was pared by 2 bases and J by 3 bases, with 8 bases between. This CDR3 has 15 residues. The germline V gene has CDR1 LGHNA and CDR2 YNFKEQ.

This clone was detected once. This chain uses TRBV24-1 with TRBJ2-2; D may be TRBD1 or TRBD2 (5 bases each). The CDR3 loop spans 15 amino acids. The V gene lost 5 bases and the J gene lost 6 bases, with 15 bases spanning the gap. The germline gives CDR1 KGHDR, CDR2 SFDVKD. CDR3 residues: CATSATGWDPGELFF. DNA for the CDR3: TGTGCCACCAGTGCCACAGGCTGGGACCCCGGGGAGCTGTTTTTT.